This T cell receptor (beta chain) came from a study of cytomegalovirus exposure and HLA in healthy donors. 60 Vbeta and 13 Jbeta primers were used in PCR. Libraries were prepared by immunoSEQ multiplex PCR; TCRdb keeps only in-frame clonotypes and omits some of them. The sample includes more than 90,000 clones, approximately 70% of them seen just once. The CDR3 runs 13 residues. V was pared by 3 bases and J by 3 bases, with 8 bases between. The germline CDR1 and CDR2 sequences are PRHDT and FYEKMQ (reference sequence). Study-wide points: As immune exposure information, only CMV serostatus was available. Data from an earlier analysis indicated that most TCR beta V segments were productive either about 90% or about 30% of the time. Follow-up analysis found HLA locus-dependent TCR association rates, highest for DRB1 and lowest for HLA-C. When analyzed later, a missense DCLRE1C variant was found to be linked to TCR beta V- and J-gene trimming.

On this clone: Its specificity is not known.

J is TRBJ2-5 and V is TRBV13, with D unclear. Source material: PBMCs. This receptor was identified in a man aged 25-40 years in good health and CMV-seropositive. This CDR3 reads CASSFGDEETQYF. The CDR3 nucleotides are TGTGCCAGCAGCTTCGGAGATGAAGAGACCCAGTACTTC. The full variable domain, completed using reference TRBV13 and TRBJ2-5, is AAGVIQSPRHLIKEKRETATLKCYPIPRHDTVYWYQQGPGQDPQFLISFYEKMQSDKGSIPDRFSAQQFSDYHSELNMSSLELGDSALYFCASSFGDEETQYFGPGTRLLVL.